This T cell receptor beta chain was sequenced in a study of T cell repertoires in cytomegalovirus infection (dated by TCRdb to the late 2010s). The study in broad terms: Donor HLA type was relevant to the analysis, because carriage of CMV infection together with the matching HLA type was indicated by public TCR beta signatures.

Instrument on record: Illumina HiSeq 1500. The raw public data were reprocessed by TCRdb itself: fastp quality trimming at Q25, MiXCR clonotype calling, in-frame beta chains only. Rows merge per CDR3 protein into single entries with the most common DNA and genes. The sample includes fewer than 550,000 distinct CDR3 sequences, with more than 15% observed a single time. The ten most abundant clones make up about 24% of the sample. This clonotype was seen many times. Its antigen remains unidentified. Per-base quality was not reported, and no clone a single base away is much larger than it. What the study reported, not specific to this receptor: Carriers of CMV infection plus the relevant HLA type were discriminated by the cumulative frequency of public TCR beta family members in the study cohort and in an independent roughly 380-donor cohort. The ex vivo response was dominated by HLA-C-restricted CMV-specific TCR beta clonotypes, and the single most frequent clonotype in two of eight donors was supplied by these HLA-C-restricted clonotypes.

The source material was CD8+ T cells from PBMCs. This TCR derives from a human donor in good health (CMV status not recorded). Some clones in this sample may be carry-over from other donors' samples.

The CDR3 region reads CSVSTRPYEQYF. The bases read TGCAGCGTTTCGACAAGGCCCTACGAGCAGTACTTC. Recombination joined TRBV29-1 with TRBJ2-7; the D segment cannot be called with confidence. The CDR3 runs 12 residues from the cysteine to the phenylalanine. Solely the CDR3 DNA is kept, with 36 bases framed from the first base. CDR1 and CDR2 were assigned from the germline V gene as SQVTM and ANQGSEA. V sheds 5 bases and J sheds 2 bases, leaving 10 bases between their ends.